The T cell receptor (beta chain) described here comes from a study of spatial heterogeneity in lung cancer. Across the whole study: Each time, sequencing found more beta-chain sequences than alpha-chain sequences. On average, each unique TCR and UMI combination appeared more than ten times in raw reads.

TCRdb reanalysed the 5' RACE reads using MiXCR and keeps one entry per CDR3 protein. The table has tens of thousands of distinct CDR3 sequences, roughly 7.2% seen once. Germline V gives CDR1 SEHNR, CDR2 FQNEAQ (reference sequence). This CDR3 is 11 amino acids long. Between the trimmed V and J ends, which lost 6 bases and 5 bases, there was a span of 7 bases. This clonotype was seen repeatedly, ten times or more. Its target is unknown. Indicated time point: sample taken at primary tumor resection. The authors sequenced whole RNA from tumor, nontumor lung or frozen PBMC without sorting. Findings and limits, study-wide: Blood carried ubiquitous expanded tumor TCRs more at resection than follow-up.

Sequencing used PBMCs, obtained at surgery. V gene TRBV7-9 combines with J gene TRBJ1-1; D ambiguous. The source of this sequence is a female donor with early-stage non-small cell lung cancer. The CDR3 loop reads CASRRETEAFF. The CDR3 DNA follows: TGTGCCAGCAGACGCGAGACTGAAGCTTTCTTT.